These T cell receptor beta chains were read from a single sample in a study of high-grade serous ovarian cancer treatment subgroups. Clones were read by immunoSEQ multiplex PCR, and TCRdb kept only the in-frame ones, dropping some. The sample has a few thousand clones; 70% to 75% are singletons. Sequenced input: tumor tissue. These receptor sequences come from a human donor with high-grade serous ovarian cancer. CDR3s include the opening cysteine and the closing phenylalanine or tryptophan. A D gene is named only where the DNA matches it firmly. Clone size is shown for a subset of rows, as once, few, many or a class of expanded clone.

CDR3aa: CASSLEMLAGGPNEQFF
CDR3nt: TGCGCCAGCAGCTTGGAAATGCTAGCGGGAGGGCCCAATGAGCAGTTCTTC
d_gene: TRBD2
j_gene: TRBJ2-1
v_gene: TRBV5-1
abundance: .

CDR3aa: CASSVGTEVSEQYF
CDR3nt: TGTGCCAGCAGCGTCGGGACGGAGGTCTCTGAGCAGTACTTC
d_gene: .
j_gene: TRBJ2-7
v_gene: TRBV9
abundance: medium-sized

CDR3aa: CASSLEGIYEQYF
CDR3nt: TGTGCCAGCAGCTTAGAGGGTATCTACGAGCAGTACTTC
d_gene: .
j_gene: TRBJ2-7
v_gene: TRBV11-3
abundance: .

CDR3aa: CAISDLGSYTSYNEQFF
CDR3nt: TGTGCCATCAGTGATTTAGGTAGCTACACCTCCTACAATGAGCAGTTCTTC
d_gene: .
j_gene: TRBJ2-1
v_gene: TRBV10-3
abundance: .

CDR3aa: CASSPQGGETQYF
CDR3nt: TGTGCCAGCAGTCCACAGGGAGGAGAGACCCAGTACTTC
d_gene: .
j_gene: TRBJ2-5
v_gene: TRBV28
abundance: .

CDR3aa: CASSLGGSGSFYGYTF
CDR3nt: TGTGCCAGCAGCTTAGGTGGGTCAGGATCTTTCTATGGCTACACCTTC
d_gene: .
j_gene: TRBJ1-2
v_gene: TRBV7-2
abundance: .

CDR3aa: CSVDRTVLDEQFF
CDR3nt: TGCAGCGTTGATCGGACAGTCTTGGATGAGCAGTTCTTC
d_gene: .
j_gene: TRBJ2-1
v_gene: TRBV29-1
abundance: .

CDR3aa: CASRRHQGGGTKNIQYF
CDR3nt: TGTGCCAGCAGAAGACACCAGGGCGGGGGGACCAAAAACATTCAGTACTTC
d_gene: TRBD2
j_gene: TRBJ2-4
v_gene: TRBV28
abundance: .

CDR3aa: CASSFYSSTDTQYF
CDR3nt: TGTGCCAGCAGCTTTTACAGTAGCACAGATACGCAGTATTTT
d_gene: .
j_gene: TRBJ2-3
v_gene: TRBV5-5
abundance: .

CDR3aa: CASSVWVTDTQYF
CDR3nt: TGTGCCAGCAGTGTCTGGGTCACAGATACGCAGTATTTT
d_gene: .
j_gene: TRBJ2-3
v_gene: TRBV9
abundance: .

CDR3aa: CASGTSGSRLYF
CDR3nt: TGTGCCAGCGGGACTAGCGGGAGCAGGCTGTATTTT
d_gene: TRBD2
j_gene: TRBJ2-3
v_gene: TRBV5-8
abundance: .

CDR3aa: CAWSAFFGAGSSYEQYF
CDR3nt: TGTGCCTGGAGCGCCTTTTTCGGAGCGGGGAGTTCCTACGAGCAGTACTTC
d_gene: TRBD2
j_gene: TRBJ2-7
v_gene: TRBV30
abundance: .

CDR3aa: CASSFQGAGTEAFF
CDR3nt: TGTGCCAGCAGCTTTCAGGGGGCCGGGACTGAAGCTTTCTTT
d_gene: TRBD1
j_gene: TRBJ1-1
v_gene: TRBV5-4
abundance: .

CDR3aa: CASSVSGEGAAGYTF
CDR3nt: TGCGCCAGCAGCGTCTCCGGGGAGGGGGCAGCCGGCTACACCTTC
d_gene: TRBD1
j_gene: TRBJ1-2
v_gene: TRBV5-1
abundance: .

CDR3aa: CAFTDLTDTQYF
CDR3nt: TGTGCCTTTACGGACTTGACAGATACGCAGTATTTT
d_gene: .
j_gene: TRBJ2-3
v_gene: TRBV30
abundance: .

CDR3aa: CASSYAGGAKNIQYF
CDR3nt: TGCGCCAGCAGCTATGCAGGGGGAGCCAAAAACATTCAGTACTTC
d_gene: TRBD1
j_gene: TRBJ2-4
v_gene: TRBV5-1
abundance: .

CDR3aa: CASTRIVPDKSGQRPDF
CDR3nt: TGTGCCAGCACGCGAATCGTACCAGACAAGTCGGGCCAACGTCCTGACTTC
d_gene: .
j_gene: TRBJ2-6
v_gene: TRBV5-4
abundance: once

CDR3aa: CATSTGAPYEQYF
CDR3nt: TGTGCCACTTCGACAGGCGCCCCATACGAGCAGTACTTC
d_gene: .
j_gene: TRBJ2-7
v_gene: TRBV30
abundance: once

CDR3aa: CASSLLAYEQYF
CDR3nt: TGTGCCAGCAGCTTACTAGCGTACGAGCAGTACTTC
d_gene: .
j_gene: TRBJ2-7
v_gene: TRBV7-2
abundance: once

CDR3aa: CASSRRSGITNTGELFF
CDR3nt: TGTGCCAGCAGCCGCCGTAGCGGGATAACGAACACCGGGGAGCTGTTTTTT
d_gene: TRBD2
j_gene: TRBJ2-2
v_gene: TRBV4-2
abundance: .

CDR3aa: CASSVDRIPGGYTF
CDR3nt: TGCGCCAGCAGCGTTGACAGGATACCAGGTGGCTACACCTTC
d_gene: .
j_gene: TRBJ1-2
v_gene: TRBV5-4
abundance: once

CDR3aa: CASSPDHLGEKLFF
CDR3nt: TGTGCCAGCAGCCCGGACCACCTGGGGGAAAAACTGTTTTTT
d_gene: .
j_gene: TRBJ1-4
v_gene: TRBV5-8
abundance: .

CDR3aa: CASSNGDRVHQPQHF
CDR3nt: TGTGCCAGTAGTAATGGGGACAGGGTACATCAGCCCCAGCATTTT
d_gene: TRBD1
j_gene: TRBJ1-5
v_gene: TRBV19
abundance: .

CDR3aa: CASSLGQNPTDTQYF
CDR3nt: TGTGCCAGCAGCCTCGGACAGAACCCCACAGATACGCAGTATTTT
d_gene: .
j_gene: TRBJ2-3
v_gene: TRBV7-9
abundance: .

CDR3aa: CASSYSDRGEQYF
CDR3nt: TGTGCCAGCAGTTACTCGGACCGAGGCGAGCAGTACTTC
d_gene: .
j_gene: TRBJ2-7
v_gene: TRBV6-5
abundance: few

CDR3aa: CASKARSSGNTIYF
CDR3nt: TGTGCCAGCAAGGCCCGGAGCTCTGGAAACACCATATATTTT
d_gene: .
j_gene: TRBJ1-3
v_gene: TRBV7-2
abundance: .

CDR3aa: CASSTTGNNEQFF
CDR3nt: TGTGCCAGTAGTACGACAGGGAACAATGAGCAGTTCTTC
d_gene: TRBD1
j_gene: TRBJ2-1
v_gene: TRBV19
abundance: .

CDR3aa: CASSPTAGIGEQYF
CDR3nt: TGTGCCAGCAGCCCGACTGCCGGGATCGGCGAGCAGTACTTC
d_gene: .
j_gene: TRBJ2-7
v_gene: TRBV4-2
abundance: .

CDR3aa: CASSQTALVETQYF
CDR3nt: TGTGCCAGCAGCCAAACGGCGCTTGTGGAGACCCAGTACTTC
d_gene: .
j_gene: TRBJ2-5
v_gene: TRBV28
abundance: once

CDR3aa: CASSLFGVRGGELFF
CDR3nt: TGTGCCAGCAGCTTATTCGGTGTGAGGGGCGGGGAGCTGTTTTTT
d_gene: .
j_gene: TRBJ2-2
v_gene: TRBV7-6
abundance: once

CDR3aa: CAWSVEFSKPGGTQYF
CDR3nt: TGTGCCTGGAGTGTAGAGTTTTCTAAGCCTGGGGGGACCCAGTACTTC
d_gene: .
j_gene: TRBJ2-5
v_gene: TRBV30
abundance: .

CDR3aa: CASSRNREWRPLHF
CDR3nt: TGCGCCAGCAGCAGAAACAGGGAGTGGAGGCCCCTCCACTTT
d_gene: .
j_gene: TRBJ1-6
v_gene: TRBV4-1
abundance: medium-sized

CDR3aa: CATKGADEQYF
CDR3nt: TGTGCCACCAAGGGGGCGGACGAGCAGTACTTC
d_gene: TRBD1
j_gene: TRBJ2-7
v_gene: TRBV6-4
abundance: .

CDR3aa: CASSLSGRENEKLFF
CDR3nt: TGTGCCAGCAGCTTATCGGGACGGGAGAATGAAAAACTGTTTTTT
d_gene: .
j_gene: TRBJ1-4
v_gene: TRBV7-6
abundance: .

CDR3aa: CASSIGENTEAFF
CDR3nt: TGTGCCAGTAGTATAGGCGAGAACACTGAAGCTTTCTTT
d_gene: .
j_gene: TRBJ1-1
v_gene: TRBV19
abundance: .

CDR3aa: CASSPTSGSEKLFF
CDR3nt: TGTGCCAGCAGCCCCACCTCCGGGAGTGAAAAACTGTTTTTT
d_gene: .
j_gene: TRBJ1-4
v_gene: TRBV14
abundance: few

CDR3aa: CVSSEAGTGNTEAFF
CDR3nt: TGTGTCAGCAGTGAAGCGGGGACAGGGAACACTGAAGCTTTCTTT
d_gene: TRBD1
j_gene: TRBJ1-1
v_gene: TRBV6-1
abundance: .

CDR3aa: CASSENGVGTDTQYF
CDR3nt: TGTGCCAGCAGTGAAAACGGAGTGGGCACAGATACGCAGTATTTT
d_gene: .
j_gene: TRBJ2-3
v_gene: TRBV6-1
abundance: once

CDR3aa: CASSTGGFYNEQFF
CDR3nt: TGTGCCAGCAGTACAGGGGGCTTCTACAATGAGCAGTTCTTC
d_gene: TRBD1
j_gene: TRBJ2-1
v_gene: TRBV5-6
abundance: .

CDR3aa: CASSLVQGLAETQYF
CDR3nt: TGTGCCAGCAGCTTAGTACAGGGCCTCGCTGAGACCCAGTACTTC
d_gene: .
j_gene: TRBJ2-5
v_gene: TRBV11-2
abundance: .

CDR3aa: CASSLPGQGAIGANVLTF
CDR3nt: TGTGCCAGCAGTCTCCCGGGACAGGGGGCTATTGGGGCCAACGTCCTGACTTTC
d_gene: TRBD1
j_gene: TRBJ2-6
v_gene: TRBV2
abundance: .

CDR3aa: CASSSSYGQTNTEAFF
CDR3nt: TGCGCCAGCAGCTCTTCCTACGGACAGACGAACACTGAAGCTTTCTTT
d_gene: .
j_gene: TRBJ1-1
v_gene: TRBV5-1
abundance: .

CDR3aa: CASAGSALGGGQPQHF
CDR3nt: TGCGCCAGCGCGGGGTCGGCGCTCGGGGGGGGTCAGCCCCAGCATTTT
d_gene: .
j_gene: TRBJ1-5
v_gene: TRBV4-1
abundance: .

CDR3aa: CASSLGQGAGQPQHF
CDR3nt: TGTGCCAGCAGCCTGGGACAGGGGGCAGGTCAGCCCCAGCATTTT
d_gene: TRBD1
j_gene: TRBJ1-5
v_gene: TRBV7-8
abundance: .

CDR3aa: CASSRESSYEQYF
CDR3nt: TGTGCCAGTAGTCGCGAGAGCTCCTACGAGCAGTACTTC
d_gene: .
j_gene: TRBJ2-7
v_gene: TRBV19
abundance: once

CDR3aa: CASSLPYYEQYF
CDR3nt: TGTGCCAGCAGTCTGCCCTACTACGAGCAGTACTTC
d_gene: .
j_gene: TRBJ2-7
v_gene: TRBV6-1
abundance: .

CDR3aa: CASSYANTGELFF
CDR3nt: TGTGCCAGCAGTTACGCTAACACCGGGGAGCTGTTTTTT
d_gene: .
j_gene: TRBJ2-2
v_gene: TRBV6-5
abundance: .

CDR3aa: CASSLSVKETQYF
CDR3nt: TGCGCCAGCAGCTTGTCAGTTAAAGAGACCCAGTACTTC
d_gene: .
j_gene: TRBJ2-5
v_gene: TRBV5-1
abundance: .

CDR3aa: CASSHGGGTGELFF
CDR3nt: TGTGCCAGCAGCCACGGGGGGGGCACCGGGGAGCTGTTTTTT
d_gene: TRBD2
j_gene: TRBJ2-2
v_gene: TRBV7-8
abundance: .

CDR3aa: CASSLSSTSPLGRGREQYF
CDR3nt: TGTGCCAGCAGTTTATCGTCTACATCTCCCCTGGGGCGGGGGAGGGAGCAGTACTTC
d_gene: TRBD2
j_gene: TRBJ2-7
v_gene: TRBV27
abundance: large

CDR3aa: CASSSNRAWDGNTIYF
CDR3nt: TGTGCCAGCAGTTCCAACCGGGCCTGGGATGGAAACACCATATATTTT
d_gene: .
j_gene: TRBJ1-3
v_gene: TRBV5-6
abundance: .

CDR3aa: CASSPRGGQSYNEQFF
CDR3nt: TGTGCCAGCAGCCCCCGGGGGGGCCAGTCCTACAATGAGCAGTTCTTC
d_gene: TRBD2
j_gene: TRBJ2-1
v_gene: TRBV7-2
abundance: .

CDR3aa: CASSTGTGATGELFF
CDR3nt: TGTGCCAGCAGCACCGGGACAGGGGCTACCGGGGAGCTGTTTTTT
d_gene: TRBD1
j_gene: TRBJ2-2
v_gene: TRBV5-6
abundance: .

CDR3aa: CASSLVGYSGANVLTF
CDR3nt: TGTGCCAGCAGCTTGGTGGGGTACTCTGGGGCCAACGTCCTGACTTTC
d_gene: .
j_gene: TRBJ2-6
v_gene: TRBV5-6
abundance: .

CDR3aa: CASSVAPGTEQFF
CDR3nt: TGTGCCAGCAGCGTAGCCCCCGGAACTGAGCAGTTCTTC
d_gene: .
j_gene: TRBJ2-1
v_gene: TRBV9
abundance: .